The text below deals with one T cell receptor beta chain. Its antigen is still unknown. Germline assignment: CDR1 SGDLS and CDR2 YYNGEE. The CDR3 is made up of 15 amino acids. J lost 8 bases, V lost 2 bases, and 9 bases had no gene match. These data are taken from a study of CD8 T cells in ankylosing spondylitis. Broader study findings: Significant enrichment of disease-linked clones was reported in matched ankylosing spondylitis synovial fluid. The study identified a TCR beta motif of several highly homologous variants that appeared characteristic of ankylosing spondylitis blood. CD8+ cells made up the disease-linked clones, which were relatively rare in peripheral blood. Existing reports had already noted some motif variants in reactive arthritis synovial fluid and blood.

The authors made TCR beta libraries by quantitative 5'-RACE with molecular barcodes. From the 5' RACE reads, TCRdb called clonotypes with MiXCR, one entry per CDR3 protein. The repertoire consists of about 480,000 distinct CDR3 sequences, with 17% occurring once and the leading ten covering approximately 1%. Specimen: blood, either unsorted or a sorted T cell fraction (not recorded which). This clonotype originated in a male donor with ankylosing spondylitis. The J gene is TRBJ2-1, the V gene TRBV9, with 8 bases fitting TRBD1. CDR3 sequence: CASSVRQGQGDEQFF. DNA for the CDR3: TGTGCCAGCAGCGTCCGACAGGGGCAGGGCGATGAGCAGTTCTTC. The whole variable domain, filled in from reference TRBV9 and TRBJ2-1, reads DSGVTQTPKHLITATGQRVTLRCSPRSGDLSVYWYQQSLDQGLQFLIQYYNGEERAKGNILERFSAQQFPDLHSELNLSSLELGDSALYFCASSVRQGQGDEQFFGPGTRLTVL.